This T cell receptor (beta chain) was obtained from a study of blood T cell repertoires in COVID-19. For the study at large: Acute-phase and convalescent COVID-19 samples originated in the United States, Italy and Spain. PBMCs, B-cell-depleted T cells, or T cells provided the cDNA or gDNA that made up the material.

As originally analysed: Scientists estimated how many nucleated cells there were by amplifying reference gene primers. TCRdb keeps only in-frame clones here, not all; method: immunoSEQ multiplex PCR. The V and J calls and the clone size are those of that table, but D and trimming were determined from the DNA. The table shows almost 80,000 clones, with 75% to 95% occurring only once. V shed 1 base and J shed 3 bases, with 20 bases lying between them. This CDR3 contains 18 residues. Germline CDR1 and CDR2: SGHNT and YYREEE (reference sequence). Sequenced material: peripheral blood. The rearrangement joins TRBV5-4 to TRBJ1-3; D may be TRBD1 (6 bases). The receptor was isolated from a woman over 75 with acute or convalescent COVID-19. Here the CDR3 reads CASSLLPTLTGGGNTIYF. Written as DNA, the CDR3 is TGTGCCAGCAGCTTGTTGCCTACCCTGACAGGTGGTGGAAACACCATATATTTT.